The sequence of this T cell receptor (beta chain) was determined in a study of T-cell reconstitution after alpha-beta-depleted transplantation in children. Whole-study findings and limits: Roughly two months post-transplant, alpha-beta T cells reportedly originated from several hundred graft clones that had expanded. A year post-transplant, T-cell counts and diversity derived mostly from newly produced T cells.

In this sample, this clonotype turned up many times. The antigen is undetermined. Preparation of the TCRbeta library was carried out with unique molecular identifiers. TCRdb redid the calling of the PCR reads with MiXCR, one entry per CDR3 protein. The sample has about 490,000 distinct CDR3 sequences; 8% to 11% are singletons. The CDR3 contains 17 residues. V trimming: 0 bases; J trimming: 2 bases; junction bases outside the gene matches: 9. Germline loops: CDR1 SGHRS, CDR2 YFSETQ. V gene TRBV5-1 combines with J gene TRBJ2-3; TRBD2 aligns across 7 bases. This TCR was sampled from a child aged 2-15 years with inherited bone marrow failure, due to receive a stem cell transplant. The sequenced sample was PBMCs, obtained before TCRalphabeta/CD19-depleted stem cell transplant. The CDR3, as DNA: TGCGCCAGCAGCTTGGCCTTTCCTAGCGGTAACACAGATACGCAGTATTTT. Translated, it gives CASSLAFPSGNTDTQYF.